This T cell receptor beta chain was retrieved from a study of tumor and adjacent non-tumor tissue in lung cancer. Across the study: Patients comprised roughly 12 adenocarcinoma, a couple of squamous cell carcinoma and 1 small cell lung cancer. On average, productive TCRbeta reads reached 4 million to 4.5 million per sample.

V was cut by 5 bases and J by 2 bases, with 13 bases left in between. The CDR3 runs to 15 residues. From germline, CDR1 is KGHDR and CDR2 SFDVKD. Remarks on this clonotype: The antigen remains undetermined. A much larger clonotype is one base distant, so this may be a read error.

The template was RNA from unsorted bulk tissue. Distant lung tissue was collected more than 3 cm away from the tumor edge. Notes on the study in general: Significantly higher TCR diversity was found in tumor than normal lung.

Three rounds of nested PCR, following a modified ARM-PCR protocol, produced the TCRbeta library. TCRdb called the multiplex PCR reads again in MiXCR, with one record for every CDR3 protein. The sample lists about 100,000 distinct CDR3 sequences, 60% to 80% occurring once. The chain has TRBV24-1 and TRBJ2-3; D not resolved. The source is a man younger than 40 with non-small cell lung cancer. The sample comprised distant non-tumor lung tissue. DNA of the CDR3: TGTGCCACCAGTGCACGACCGAGCGACACAGATACGCAGTATTTT. Translation gives CATSARPSDTDTQYF.